This TCR beta chain is drawn from a study of T cell responses to AZD1222 COVID-19 vaccine. Study-level results: Spike-specific TCR breadth and depth both grew after two AZD1222 doses. Seropositivity was recorded at baseline in only a handful of AZD1222 recipients. In all cases, repertoires were sampled only after the peak T cell response.

Profiled with immunoSEQ multiplex PCR; TCRdb holds only in-frame clones, not every one. The sample lists roughly 120,000 clones; about 90% were seen once. With regard to this clone: As yet, its antigen is unknown.

Germline-derived CDR1 and CDR2 are KGHSH and LQKENI. The CDR3 contains 16 residues. The J segment lost 0 bases and the V segment lost 1 base, leaving 2 bases of the junction unmatched. The sequencing here drew on peripheral blood, taken 28 days after the second AZD1222 dose. The clonotype comes from an adult who received the AZD1222 COVID-19 vaccine. This sequence joins TRBV18 and TRBJ2-3; 9 nucleotides match TRBD1. The CDR3 DNA reads as TGTGCCAGCTCACCACTGGACAGGGGCAGCACAGATACGCAGTATTTT. Its translation is CASSPLDRGSTDTQYF.